This is a list of T cell receptor beta chains from one sample in a study of T cell clonotyping in hematopoietic cell transplantation. TCRdb's copy holds only in-frame clones and misses some; the assay was immunoSEQ multiplex PCR. Among about 36,000 clones, over 80% were seen once, and the ten largest hold about 2%. Source material: peripheral blood mononuclear cells. The receptors derive from a woman aged 40 to 50 in good health. Some clones in this sample may be carry-over from other donors' samples. Each CDR3 is given with its conserved first and last residue. Fields, in order: V gene, clone size, CDR3 length, J gene, CDR3 protein. For some rows the clone size is stated as once, few or many, or as a class when expanded; others skip it.

>TRBV30|few|13|TRBJ1-2
CARDRRGGYGYTF
>TRBV30|.|19|TRBJ2-1
CAWSVARDFPSLLYNEQFF
>TRBV14|.|15|TRBJ2-5
CASSHLGSGQETQYF
>TRBV19|.|16|TRBJ1-2
CASSIGLHTTNYGYTF
>TRBV5-4|.|14|TRBJ2-3
CASSNPAGADTQYF
>TRBV6-5|.|14|TRBJ1-2
CASTDGESNYGYTF
>TRBV9|.|13|TRBJ1-2
CASSVGTNYGYTF
>TRBV29-1|.|13|TRBJ1-5
CSVGDREGQPQHF
>TRBV19|.|14|TRBJ1-1
CASSIEGLDTEAFF
>TRBV11-2|few|13|TRBJ1-1
CASSSDLNTEAFF
>TRBV2|.|13|TRBJ1-2
CASNRGEGYGYTF
>TRBV28|few|15|TRBJ2-2
CASSPGGQNTGELFF
>TRBV7-6|.|16|TRBJ2-1
CASSFGVVGADNEQFF
>TRBV2|.|14|TRBJ1-4
CASSEIGSGEKLFF
>TRBV6-5|.|15|TRBJ1-2
CASSYSVQGDYGYTF
>TRBV6-6|.|15|TRBJ2-7
CASLGGRTGGGEQYF
>TRBV28|.|16|TRBJ1-5
CASSRGLGNSNQPQHF
>TRBV7-9|.|14|TRBJ1-4
CASSSLETGEKLFF
>TRBV29-1|.|12|TRBJ2-3
CSPRPVPDTQYF
>TRBV9|.|14|TRBJ2-5
CASSPRGREETQYF
>TRBV9|.|17|TRBJ2-2
CASSVPIAGVHTGELFF
>TRBV30|once|12|TRBJ2-7
CAWSVQRYEQYF
>TRBV6-5|few|13|TRBJ2-2
CASSFGIGGELFF
>TRBV7-9|.|15|TRBJ2-4
CATSALGQGARVPYF
>TRBV7-8|.|16|TRBJ1-5
CASRQVGGNSNQPQHF